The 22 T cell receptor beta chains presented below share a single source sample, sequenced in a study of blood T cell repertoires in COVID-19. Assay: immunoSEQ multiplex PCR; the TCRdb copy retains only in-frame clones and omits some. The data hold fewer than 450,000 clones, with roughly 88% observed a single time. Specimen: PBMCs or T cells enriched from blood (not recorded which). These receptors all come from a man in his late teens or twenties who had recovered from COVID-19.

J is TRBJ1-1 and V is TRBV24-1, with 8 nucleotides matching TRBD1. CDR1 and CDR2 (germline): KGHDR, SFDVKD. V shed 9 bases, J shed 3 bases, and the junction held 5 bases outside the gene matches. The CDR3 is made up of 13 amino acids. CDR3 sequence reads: CATQGALHTEAFF. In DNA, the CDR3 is TGTGCCACCCAGGGGGCGTTGCACACTGAAGCTTTCTTT.

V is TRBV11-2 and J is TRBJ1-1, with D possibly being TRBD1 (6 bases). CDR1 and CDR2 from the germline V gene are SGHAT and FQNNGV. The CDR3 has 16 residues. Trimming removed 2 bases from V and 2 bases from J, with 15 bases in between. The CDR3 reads CASSLSGGLVNTEAFF. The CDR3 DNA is TGTGCCAGCAGCTTATCGGGGGGGCTGGTTAACACTGAAGCTTTCTTT. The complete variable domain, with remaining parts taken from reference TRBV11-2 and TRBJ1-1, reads EAGVAQSPRYKIIEKRQSVAFWCNPISGHATLYWYQQILGQGPKLLIQFQNNGVVDDSQLPKDRFSAERLKGVDSTLKIQPAKLEDSAVYLCASSLSGGLVNTEAFFGQGTRLTVV.

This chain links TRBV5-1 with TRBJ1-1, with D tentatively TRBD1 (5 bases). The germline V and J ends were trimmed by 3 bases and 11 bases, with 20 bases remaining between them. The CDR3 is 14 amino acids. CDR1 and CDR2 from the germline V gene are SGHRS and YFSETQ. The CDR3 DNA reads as TGCGCCAGCAGCTCCTCTCAATCGGACATGAGGGCTTTCTTT. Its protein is CASSSSQSDMRAFF.

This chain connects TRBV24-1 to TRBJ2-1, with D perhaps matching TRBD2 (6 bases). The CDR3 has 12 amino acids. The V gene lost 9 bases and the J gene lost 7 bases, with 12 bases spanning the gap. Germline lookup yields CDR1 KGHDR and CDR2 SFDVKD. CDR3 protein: CATRDSANEQFF. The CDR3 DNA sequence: TGTGCCACCCGGGACTCCGCAAATGAGCAGTTCTTC.

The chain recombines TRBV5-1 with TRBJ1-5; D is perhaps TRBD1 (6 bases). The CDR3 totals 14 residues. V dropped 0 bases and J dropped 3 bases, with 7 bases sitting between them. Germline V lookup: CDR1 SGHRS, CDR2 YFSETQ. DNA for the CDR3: TGCGCCAGCAGCTTGGGGGACATCAATCAGCCCCAGCATTTT. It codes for CASSLGDINQPQHF.

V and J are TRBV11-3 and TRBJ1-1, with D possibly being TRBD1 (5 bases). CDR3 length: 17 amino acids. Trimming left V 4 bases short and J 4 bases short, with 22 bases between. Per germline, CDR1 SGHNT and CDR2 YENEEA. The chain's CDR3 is CASSSVTFDSNGTEAFF. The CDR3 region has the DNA TGTGCCAGCAGCTCAGTTACCTTCGACAGTAACGGCACTGAAGCTTTCTTT.

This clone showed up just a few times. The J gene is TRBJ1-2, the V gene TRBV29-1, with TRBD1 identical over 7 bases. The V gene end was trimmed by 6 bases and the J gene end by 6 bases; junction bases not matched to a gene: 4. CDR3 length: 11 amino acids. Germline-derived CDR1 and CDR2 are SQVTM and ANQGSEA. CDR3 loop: CSVRQGNGYTF. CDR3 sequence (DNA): TGCAGCGTCCGACAGGGAAATGGCTACACCTTC.

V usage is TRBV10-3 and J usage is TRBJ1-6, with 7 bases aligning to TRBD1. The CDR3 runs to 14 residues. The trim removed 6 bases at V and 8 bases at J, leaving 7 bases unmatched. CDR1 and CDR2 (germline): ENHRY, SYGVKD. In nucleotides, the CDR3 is TGTGCCATCAGCCTCACAGGGGTCGATTCACCCCTCCACTTT. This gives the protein CAISLTGVDSPLHF.

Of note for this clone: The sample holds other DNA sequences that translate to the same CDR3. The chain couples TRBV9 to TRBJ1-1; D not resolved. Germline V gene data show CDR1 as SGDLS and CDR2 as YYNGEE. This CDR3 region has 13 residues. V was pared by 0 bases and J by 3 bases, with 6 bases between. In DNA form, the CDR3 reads TGTGCCAGCAGCGTAGATCGGGACACTGAAGCTTTCTTT. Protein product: CASSVDRDTEAFF.

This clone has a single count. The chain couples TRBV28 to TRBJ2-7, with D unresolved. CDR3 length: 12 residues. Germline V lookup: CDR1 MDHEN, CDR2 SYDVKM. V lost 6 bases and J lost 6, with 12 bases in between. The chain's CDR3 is CASRYHFGEQYF. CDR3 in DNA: TGTGCCAGCAGGTACCATTTCGGCGAGCAGTACTTC.

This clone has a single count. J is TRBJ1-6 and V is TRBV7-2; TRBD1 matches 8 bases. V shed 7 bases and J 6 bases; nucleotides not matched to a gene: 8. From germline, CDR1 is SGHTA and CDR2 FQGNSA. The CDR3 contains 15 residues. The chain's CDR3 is CASTLDRAGNSPLHF. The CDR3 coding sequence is TGTGCCAGCACCTTGGACAGGGCTGGTAATTCACCCCTCCACTTT.

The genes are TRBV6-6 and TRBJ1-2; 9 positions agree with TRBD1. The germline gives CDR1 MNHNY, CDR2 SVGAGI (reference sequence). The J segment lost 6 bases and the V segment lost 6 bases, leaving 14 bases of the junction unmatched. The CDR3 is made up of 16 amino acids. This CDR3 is CASSRRRDREGNGYTF. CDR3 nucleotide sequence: TGTGCCAGCAGCCGACGGAGGGACAGGGAGGGGAATGGCTACACCTTC.

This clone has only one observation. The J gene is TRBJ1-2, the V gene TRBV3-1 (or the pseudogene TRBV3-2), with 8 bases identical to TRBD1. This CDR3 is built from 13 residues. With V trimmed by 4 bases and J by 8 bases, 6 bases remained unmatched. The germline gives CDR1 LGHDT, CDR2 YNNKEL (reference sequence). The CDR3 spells CASSPLTGDGYTF. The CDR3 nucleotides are TGTGCCAGCAGCCCCCTGACAGGGGACGGCTACACCTTC.

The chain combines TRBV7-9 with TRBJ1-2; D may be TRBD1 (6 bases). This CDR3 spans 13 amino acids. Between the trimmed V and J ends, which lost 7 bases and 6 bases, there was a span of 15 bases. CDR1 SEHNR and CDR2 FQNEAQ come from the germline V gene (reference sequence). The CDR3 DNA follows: TGTGCCAGCACCCCTCGGGGGGCAGATGGCTACACCTTC. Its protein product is CASTPRGADGYTF.

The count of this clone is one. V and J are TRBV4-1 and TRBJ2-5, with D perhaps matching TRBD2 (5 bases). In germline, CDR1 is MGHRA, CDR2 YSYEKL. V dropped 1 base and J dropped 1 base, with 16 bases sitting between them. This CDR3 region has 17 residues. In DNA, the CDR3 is TGCGCCAGCAGCCAAGGATTTCTAGCTGGTGTCCAAGAGACCCAGTACTTC. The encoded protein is CASSQGFLAGVQETQYF.

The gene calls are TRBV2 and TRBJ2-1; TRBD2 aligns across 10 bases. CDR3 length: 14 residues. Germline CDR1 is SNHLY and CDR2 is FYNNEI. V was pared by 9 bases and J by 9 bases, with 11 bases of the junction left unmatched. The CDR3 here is CAREGTSDSGEQFF. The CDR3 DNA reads TGTGCCAGAGAAGGGACTAGCGATTCGGGTGAGCAGTTCTTC.

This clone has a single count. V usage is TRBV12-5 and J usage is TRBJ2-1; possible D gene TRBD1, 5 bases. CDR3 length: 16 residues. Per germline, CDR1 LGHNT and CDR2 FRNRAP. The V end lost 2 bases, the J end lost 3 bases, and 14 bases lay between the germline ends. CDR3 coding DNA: TGTGCTAGTGGTTTGCACAGGTTCCCCCTCTACAATGAGCAGTTCTTC. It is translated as CASGLHRFPLYNEQFF. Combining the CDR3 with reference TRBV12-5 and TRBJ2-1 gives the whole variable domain DARVTQTPRHKVTEMGQEVTMRCQPILGHNTVFWYRQTMMQGLELLAYFRNRAPLDDSGMPKDRFSAEMPDATLATLKIQPSEPRDSAVYFCASGLHRFPLYNEQFFGPGTRLTVL.

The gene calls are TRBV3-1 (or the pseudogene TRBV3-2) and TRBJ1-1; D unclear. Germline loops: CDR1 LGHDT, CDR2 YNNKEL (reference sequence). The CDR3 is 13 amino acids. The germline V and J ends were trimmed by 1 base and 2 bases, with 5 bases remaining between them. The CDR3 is CASSQVYNTEAFF. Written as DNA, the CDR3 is TGTGCCAGCAGCCAAGTCTATAACACTGAAGCTTTCTTT.

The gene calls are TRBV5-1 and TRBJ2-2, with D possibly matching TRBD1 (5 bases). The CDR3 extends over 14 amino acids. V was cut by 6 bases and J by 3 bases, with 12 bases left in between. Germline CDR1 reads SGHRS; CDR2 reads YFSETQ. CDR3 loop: CASTRRGDTGELFF. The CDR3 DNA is TGCGCCAGCACCCGTAGGGGTGACACCGGGGAGCTGTTTTTT.

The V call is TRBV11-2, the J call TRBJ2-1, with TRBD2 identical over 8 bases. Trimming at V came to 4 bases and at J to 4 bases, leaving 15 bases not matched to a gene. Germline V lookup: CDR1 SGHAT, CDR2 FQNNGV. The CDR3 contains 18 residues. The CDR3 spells CASSSLLPGLAGYNEQFF. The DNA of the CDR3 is TGTGCCAGCAGCTCACTCCTTCCGGGTCTAGCGGGTTACAATGAGCAGTTCTTC.

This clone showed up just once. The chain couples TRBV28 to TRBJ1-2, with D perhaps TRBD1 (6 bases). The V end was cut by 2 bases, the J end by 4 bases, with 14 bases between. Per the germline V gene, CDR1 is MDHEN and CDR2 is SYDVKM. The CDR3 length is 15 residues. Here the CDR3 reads CASSLLQGVGYGYTF. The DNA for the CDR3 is TGTGCCAGCAGTTTACTACAGGGAGTGGGCTATGGCTACACCTTC.

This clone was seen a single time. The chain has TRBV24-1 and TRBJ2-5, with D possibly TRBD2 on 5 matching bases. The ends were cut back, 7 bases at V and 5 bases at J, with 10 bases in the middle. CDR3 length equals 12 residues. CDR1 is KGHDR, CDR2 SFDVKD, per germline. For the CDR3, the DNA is TGTGCCACCAGCCCCGGGGTTGAGACCCAGTACTTC. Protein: CATSPGVETQYF.